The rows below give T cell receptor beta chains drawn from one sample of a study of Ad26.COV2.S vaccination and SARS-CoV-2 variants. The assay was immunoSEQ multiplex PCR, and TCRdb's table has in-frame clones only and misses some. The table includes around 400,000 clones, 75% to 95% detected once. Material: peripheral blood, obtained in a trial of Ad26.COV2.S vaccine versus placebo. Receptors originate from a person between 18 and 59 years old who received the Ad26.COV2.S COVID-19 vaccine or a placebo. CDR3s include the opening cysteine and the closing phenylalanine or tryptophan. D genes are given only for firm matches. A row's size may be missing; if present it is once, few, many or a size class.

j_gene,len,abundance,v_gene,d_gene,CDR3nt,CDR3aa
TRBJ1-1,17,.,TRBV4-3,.,TGCGCCAGCAGCCAAGATTTGGAGGGGCTACCGAACACTGAAGCTTTCTTT,CASSQDLEGLPNTEAFF
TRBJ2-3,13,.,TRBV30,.,TGTGCCTGGAGTGTACCCGGTGAGGATACGCAGTATTTT,CAWSVPGEDTQYF
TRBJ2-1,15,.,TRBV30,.,TGTGCCTGGAGTGTAAGCCTAGCGGAGGGGGATGAGCAGTTCTTC,CAWSVSLAEGDEQFF
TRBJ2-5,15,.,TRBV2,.,TGTGCCAGCAGTGATTCTCCAGGCTGGTCAGAGACCCAGTACTTC,CASSDSPGWSETQYF
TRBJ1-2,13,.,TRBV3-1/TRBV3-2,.,TGTGCCAGCAACCCGGGCGGGGGGGGTGGCTACACCTTC,CASNPGGGGGYTF
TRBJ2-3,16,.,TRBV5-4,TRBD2,TGTGCCAGCAGCTTTGTAGCGGGAGGGCCGGGAGATACGCAGTATTTT,CASSFVAGGPGDTQYF
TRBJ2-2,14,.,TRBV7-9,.,TGTGCCAGCAGCGAGAGAGCGAACACCGGGGAGCTGTTTTTT,CASSERANTGELFF
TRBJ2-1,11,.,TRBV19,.,TGTGCTAGCTTCGGGTACAATGAGCAGTTCTTC,CASFGYNEQFF
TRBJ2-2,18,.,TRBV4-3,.,TGCGCCAGCAGCCAAGAGGGGATGGGGTCTACCAACACCGGGGAGCTGTTTTTT,CASSQEGMGSTNTGELFF
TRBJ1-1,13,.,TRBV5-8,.,TGTGCCAGCAGCACACGACACACCTTGGGAGCTTTCTTT,CASSTRHTLGAFF
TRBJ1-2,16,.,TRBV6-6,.,TGTGCCAGCAGGCTACGGGGTACAGGGTCGGACTATGGCTACACCTTC,CASRLRGTGSDYGYTF
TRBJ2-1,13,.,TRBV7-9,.,TGTGCCAGCAGCTCGGGCCTAGCAAATGAGCAGTTCTTC,CASSSGLANEQFF
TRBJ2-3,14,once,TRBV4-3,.,TGCGCCAGCAGCCACGTTTTAGGGACAGATACGCAGTATTTT,CASSHVLGTDTQYF
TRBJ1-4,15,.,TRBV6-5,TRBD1,TGTGCCAGCAGGACAGGGGTGCGGACTAATGAAAAACTGTTTTTT,CASRTGVRTNEKLFF
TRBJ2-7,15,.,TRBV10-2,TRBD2,TGCGCCAGCAGTGAATGGGGGAGGGATCGGTACGAGCAGTACTTC,CASSEWGRDRYEQYF
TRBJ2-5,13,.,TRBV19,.,TGTGCCAGTAGTATTCGGGCAGAGTTGACCCAGTACTTC,CASSIRAELTQYF
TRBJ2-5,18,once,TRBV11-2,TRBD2,TGTGCCAGCAGCTTCCGAGAGACTAGCGGGAGGGCCGTAGAGACCCAGTACTTC,CASSFRETSGRAVETQYF
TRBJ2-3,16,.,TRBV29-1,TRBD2,TGCAGCGTGAATGGCGGGACTAGCCTTCGCACAGATACGCAGTATTTT,CSVNGGTSLRTDTQYF
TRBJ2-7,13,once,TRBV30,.,TGTGCCTGGAGTAGGGGGGAAACCTACGAGCAGTACTTC,CAWSRGETYEQYF
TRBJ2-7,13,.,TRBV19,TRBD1,TGTGCCAGTAGTGACAGGGGAATCTACGAGCAGTACTTC,CASSDRGIYEQYF
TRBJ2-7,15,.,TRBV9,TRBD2,TGTGCCAGCAGCGCCCACACTAGCGGGAGTTACGAGCAGTACTTC,CASSAHTSGSYEQYF
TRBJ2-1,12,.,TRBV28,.,TGTGCCTCCGGGGTCGCCTACAATGAGCAGTTCTTC,CASGVAYNEQFF
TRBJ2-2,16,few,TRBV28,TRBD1,TGTGCCAGCAGTTTATTGGGACAGGGGTGGACCGGGGAGCTGTTTTTT,CASSLLGQGWTGELFF
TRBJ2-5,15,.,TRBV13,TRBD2,TGTGCCAGCAGCAAGCGGGATTCGTACCAAGAGACCCAGTACTTC,CASSKRDSYQETQYF
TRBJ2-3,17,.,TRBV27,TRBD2,TGTGCCAGCAGGACCGGGACTAGCGGGAGGGCCACAGATACGCAGTATTTT,CASRTGTSGRATDTQYF
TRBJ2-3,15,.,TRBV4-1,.,TGCGCCAGCAGCCAAGGGACTACCACACAAGATACGCAGTATTTT,CASSQGTTTQDTQYF
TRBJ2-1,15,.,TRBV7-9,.,TGTGCCAGCAGCCCTCACAGGAGCTCCTACAATGAGCAGTTCTTC,CASSPHRSSYNEQFF
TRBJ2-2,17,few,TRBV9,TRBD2,TGTGCCAGCAGCGTTGGGACTAGCGGGAGGGCAGGCGGGGAGCTGTTTTTT,CASSVGTSGRAGGELFF
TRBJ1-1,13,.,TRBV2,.,TGTGCCAGCAGTGAAGGGTCGGGTACTGAAGCTTTCTTT,CASSEGSGTEAFF
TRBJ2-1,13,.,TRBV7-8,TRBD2,TGTGCCAGCAAACTAGCGGGAGACAATGAGCAGTTCTTC,CASKLAGDNEQFF
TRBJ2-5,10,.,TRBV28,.,TGTGCCATCGCCCACGAGACCCAGTACTTC,CAIAHETQYF
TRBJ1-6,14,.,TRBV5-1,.,TGCGCCAGCAGCTTGGCACAGGTTAATTCACCCCTCCACTTT,CASSLAQVNSPLHF
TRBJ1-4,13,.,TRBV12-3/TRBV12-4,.,TGTGCCAGCAGTGTGGCCGGGACTGAAAAACTGTTTTTT,CASSVAGTEKLFF
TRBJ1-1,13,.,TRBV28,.,TGTGCCAGCAGTTTATCCGGGATCACTGAAGCTTTCTTT,CASSLSGITEAFF
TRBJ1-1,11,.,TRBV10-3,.,TGTGCCCACGGAGGGGCTTCTGAAGCTTTCTTT,CAHGGASEAFF
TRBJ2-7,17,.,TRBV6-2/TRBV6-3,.,TGTGCCAGCAGTTACTCTTTGAACAGAAGGTCCTCCTACGAGCAGTACTTC,CASSYSLNRRSSYEQYF
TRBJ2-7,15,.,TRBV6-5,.,TGTGCCAGCAGTTACTCTTCGAGCGGGTCCTACGAGCAGTACTTC,CASSYSSSGSYEQYF
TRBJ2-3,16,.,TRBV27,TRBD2,TGTGCCAGCAGTACCTGGGGCGGGGGAAGCACAGATACGCAGTATTTT,CASSTWGGGSTDTQYF
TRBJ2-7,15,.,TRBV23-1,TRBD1,TGCGCCAGCAGTTCCCCCGGGACAGGGACCTACGAGCAGTACTTC,CASSSPGTGTYEQYF
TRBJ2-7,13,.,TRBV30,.,TGTGCCTGGAGTGTACGAGGGTGGGACGAGCAGTACTTC,CAWSVRGWDEQYF
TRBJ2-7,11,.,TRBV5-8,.,TGTGCCAGCAGTCGCTCCTACGAGCAGTACTTC,CASSRSYEQYF
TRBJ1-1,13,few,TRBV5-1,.,TGCGCCAGCAGACGCGAGTTGAACACTGAAGCTTTCTTT,CASRRELNTEAFF
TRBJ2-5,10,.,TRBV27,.,TGTGCCAGCAGTCTTAAGACCCAGTACTTC,CASSLKTQYF
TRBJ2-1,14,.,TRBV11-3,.,TGTGCCAGCAGCCCCCTAGAGTCTAGCAATGAGCAGTTCTTC,CASSPLESSNEQFF
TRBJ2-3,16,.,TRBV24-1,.,TGTGCCACCAGTGAGGGGATCAACCACCCCGGGGATACGCAGTATTTT,CATSEGINHPGDTQYF
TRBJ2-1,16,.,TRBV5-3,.,TGTGCCAGAAGCCTGGAGCCCAGAAGCTCCTACAATGAGCAGTTCTTC,CARSLEPRSSYNEQFF
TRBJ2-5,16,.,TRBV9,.,TGTGCCAGCAGCGCCAGGGACGCTAACTTTCAAGAGACCCAGTACTTC,CASSARDANFQETQYF
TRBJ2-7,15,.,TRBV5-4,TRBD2,TGTGCCAGCAGCACGGGACTAGCGGGAGACCACGAGCAGTACTTC,CASSTGLAGDHEQYF
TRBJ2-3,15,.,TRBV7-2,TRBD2,TGTGCCAGCAGCTCAGCGGGAGTGAGGACAGATACGCAGTATTTT,CASSSAGVRTDTQYF
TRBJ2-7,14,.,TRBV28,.,TGTGCCAGCAGTAGCGCGCAGGGAGAGGGTGAGCAGTACTTC,CASSSAQGEGEQYF
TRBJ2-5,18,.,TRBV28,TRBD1,TGTGCCAGCAGTTCTGGCCGAAGGACAGGGGGCCAACAAGAGACCCAGTACTTC,CASSSGRRTGGQQETQYF
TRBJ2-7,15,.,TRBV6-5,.,TGTGCCAGCAGGAGACAGGTCACAAGCTCCTACGAGCAGTACTTC,CASRRQVTSSYEQYF